This T cell receptor beta chain was observed in a study of CD8+ T cells in alopecia areata. As the sequencing template, cDNA was produced by extracting RNA and reverse transcribing it. Clones were read by immunoSEQ multiplex PCR, and TCRdb kept only the in-frame ones, dropping some. The sample contains 130,000 or so clones, approximately 57% of which appear only once. This clone was observed a handful of times. Its cognate antigen is unknown. Findings of the study overall: Alopecia totalis/universalis scalp especially showed more expanded CD8+ clones than normal scalp.

Treatment reported: oral pan-JAK inhibitor, 5-10 mg twice daily. Alopecia areata patients gave lesional scalp punch biopsies and peripheral blood samples. The sequence came from a human donor with alopecia areata. The sample in question was CD4+ T cells sorted from blood, obtained at week 4, from a patient treated with tofacitinib.

CDR3 sequence reads: CASSSHQETQYF. CDR3 bases: TGTGCCAGCAGCTCCCACCAAGAGACCCAGTACTTC. The chain uses TRBV7-6 and TRBJ2-5, with D uncertain. The CDR3 length is 12 residues. V lost 4 bases and J lost 0, with 3 bases in between. CDR1 is SGHVS and CDR2 is FNYEAQ in the germline V gene. The whole variable domain, remainder taken from reference TRBV7-6 and TRBJ2-5, is GAGVSQSPRYKVTKRGQDVALRCDPISGHVSLYWYRQALGQGPEFLTYFNYEAQQDKSGLPNDRFSAERPEGSISTLTIQRTEQRDSAMYRCASSSHQETQYFGPGTRLLVL.